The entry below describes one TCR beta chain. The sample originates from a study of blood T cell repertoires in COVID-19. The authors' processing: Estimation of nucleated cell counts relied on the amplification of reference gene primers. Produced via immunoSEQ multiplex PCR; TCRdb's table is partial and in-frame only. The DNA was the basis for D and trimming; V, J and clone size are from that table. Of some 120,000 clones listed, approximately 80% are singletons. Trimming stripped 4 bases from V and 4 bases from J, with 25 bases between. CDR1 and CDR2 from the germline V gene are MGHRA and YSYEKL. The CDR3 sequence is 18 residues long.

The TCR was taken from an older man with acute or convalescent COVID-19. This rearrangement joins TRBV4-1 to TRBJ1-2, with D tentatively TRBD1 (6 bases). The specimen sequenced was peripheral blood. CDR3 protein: CASSPVIPIWTDLYGYTF. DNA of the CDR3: TGCGCCAGCAGCCCCGTAATCCCCATATGGACAGACCTCTATGGCTACACCTTC.